Shown below are 24 T cell receptor beta chains from a single sample sequenced in a study of blood T cell repertoires in COVID-19. The repertoire was sequenced with immunoSEQ multiplex PCR; TCRdb's copy has only in-frame clones and lacks some. The table has about 250,000 clones, around 85% seen once. Material: peripheral blood. The receptors were gathered from an older woman with active or convalescent COVID-19.

The chain is built from TRBV3-1 (or the pseudogene TRBV3-2) and TRBJ1-1; 8 bases line up with TRBD1. CDR1 is LGHDT and CDR2 is YNNKEL in the germline V gene (reference sequence). The CDR3 is 14 amino acids. V was clipped by 4 bases and J by 4 bases; unmatched bases: 5. CDR3 protein: CASSPQGAVTEAFF. The CDR3 DNA reads as TGTGCCAGCAGCCCGCAGGGGGCTGTCACTGAAGCTTTCTTT.

The V gene is TRBV7-2, the J gene TRBJ1-6; 7 bases line up with TRBD1. The germline CDR1 and CDR2 sequences are SGHTA and FQGNSA. V was pared by 5 bases and J by 11 bases, with 12 bases of the junction left unmatched. The CDR3 is 15 amino acids. CDR3 DNA: TGTGCCAGCAGCCCCCGACAGGGTAGCGGAACACCCCTCCACTTT. Its translation: CASSPRQGSGTPLHF.

This chain uses TRBV5-1 with TRBJ2-2; the match to TRBD1 covers 7 bases. J was trimmed by 3 bases and V by 2 bases; bases with no gene match: 4. The CDR3 covers 15 residues. Germline V gives CDR1 SGHRS, CDR2 YFSETQ. CDR3 in amino acids: CASSLTGEYTGELFF. CDR3 DNA sequence: TGCGCCAGCAGCTTAACAGGGGAGTACACCGGGGAGCTGTTTTTT.

Only one count was recorded for this clone. The chain combines TRBV6-5 with TRBJ1-5; unclear D gene. Per the germline V gene, CDR1 is MNHEY and CDR2 is SVGAGI. V was shortened by 7 bases and J by 4 bases, with 11 bases between the two germline ends. This CDR3 contains 13 residues. The CDR3 nucleotides read TGTGCCAGCAAGAGAGGGTTTAATCAGCCCCAGCATTTT. Protein sequence: CASKRGFNQPQHF.

V and J are TRBV11-2 and TRBJ1-1; D unresolved. V gave up 6 bases and J gave up 1 base, with 9 bases separating them. Germline loops: CDR1 SGHAT, CDR2 FQNNGV. This CDR3 has 13 residues. DNA of the CDR3: TGTGCCAGCAGTCTAGGTGGGAACACTGAAGCTTTCTTT. Its translation: CASSLGGNTEAFF. The variable domain in full, with the rest retrieved from reference TRBV11-2 and TRBJ1-1, is EAGVAQSPRYKIIEKRQSVAFWCNPISGHATLYWYQQILGQGPKLLIQFQNNGVVDDSQLPKDRFSAERLKGVDSTLKIQPAKLEDSAVYLCASSLGGNTEAFFGQGTRLTVV.

Comment on this clone: No DNA is shown, since the ends of the CDR3 on it are uncertain; the CDR3 is the one TCRdb lists. This chain uses TRBV12-3 or TRBV12-4 with TRBJ1-6; TRBD1, the D gene given by the table, was not confirmed from the DNA. The CDR3 length is 13 residues, termini included. The chain's CDR3 is CASSFGRWGTGTF.

The rearrangement links TRBV18 to TRBJ2-1; 12 bases map to TRBD2. CDR1 and CDR2 from the germline V gene are KGHSH and LQKENI. V lost 6 bases to trimming and J lost 9 bases; unmatched junction nucleotides: 9. CDR3 length: 15 residues. CDR3 in amino acids: CASSTTSGSVGEQFF. CDR3 sequence (DNA): TGTGCCAGCTCTACGACTAGCGGGAGCGTTGGTGAGCAGTTCTTC.

The gene calls are TRBV30 and TRBJ1-3; no clear D gene. V lost 4 bases and J 4 bases, leaving 8 bases between the germline ends. This CDR3 has 12 residues. Germline lookup yields CDR1 GTSNPN and CDR2 SVGIG (reference sequence). The CDR3 loop reads CAWKASGNTIYF. CDR3 sequence (DNA): TGTGCCTGGAAAGCGTCCGGAAACACCATATATTTT.

The chain is built from TRBV10-1 and TRBJ2-1; TRBD2 might be the D (5 bases). Trimming took 4 bases from V and 9 from J, leaving 13 bases between them. Germline V gene data show CDR1 as WNHNN and CDR2 as SYGVQD (reference sequence). The CDR3 is 13 residues long. CDR3 residues: CASSGLRSSEQFF. CDR3 in DNA: TGCGCCAGCAGTGGACTAAGGAGTTCTGAGCAGTTCTTC.

The chain joins TRBV1 to TRBJ2-4; the table's D gene call, TRBD1, was not cross checked with the DNA. TRBV1 is classified as a pseudogene. This CDR3 is built from 15 residues. CDR3 bases: TGCACCAGCAAGCAAGGGGTGGGTGCCAAAAACATTCAGTACTTC. It codes for CTSKQGVGAKNIQYF.

The chain employs TRBV28 and TRBJ2-5; 13 bases match TRBD2. The germline V gene has CDR1 MDHEN and CDR2 SYDVKM. The J segment lost 5 bases and the V segment lost 2 bases, leaving 2 bases of the junction unmatched. The CDR3 is 15 amino acids. The CDR3 region has the DNA TGTGCCAGCAGTTTAAGGACTAGCGGGGGTGAGACCCAGTACTTC. It codes for CASSLRTSGGETQYF. Complete variable domain (other parts from reference TRBV28 and TRBJ2-5): DVKVTQSSRYLVKRTGEKVFLECVQDMDHENMFWYRQDPGLGLRLIYFSYDVKMKEKGDIPEGYSVSREKKERFSLILESASTNQTSMYLCASSLRTSGGETQYFGPGTRLLVL.

This clone was observed a single time. This rearrangement joins TRBV5-5 to TRBJ1-6; 7 nucleotides agree with TRBD1. This CDR3 comprises 15 residues. V shed 0 bases, J shed 7 bases, and the junction held 4 bases outside the gene matches. Germline CDR1 and CDR2: SGHKS and YYEKEE (reference sequence). The CDR3 DNA reads as TGTGCCAGCAGCTTGGACGGGACAGCCAATTCACCCCTCCACTTT. Protein sequence: CASSLDGTANSPLHF. The whole variable domain, remainder taken from reference TRBV5-5 and TRBJ1-6, is DAGVTQSPTHLIKTRGQQVTLRCSPISGHKSVSWYQQVLGQGPQFIFQYYEKEERGRGNFPDRFSARQFPNYSSELNVNALLLGDSALYLCASSLDGTANSPLHFGNGTRLTVT.

The V gene is TRBV19, the J gene TRBJ1-2; 12 bases fit TRBD1. After removal of 6 bases from V and 4 bases from J, the junction contained 9 bases not matched to a gene. Germline values: CDR1 LNHDA, CDR2 SQIVND (reference sequence). This CDR3 spans 16 amino acids. The DNA for the CDR3 is TGTGCCAGTAGCCGACCGGGACAGGGGGCGCGCTATGGCTACACCTTC. This encodes CASSRPGQGARYGYTF. The complete variable domain, with remaining parts taken from reference TRBV19 and TRBJ1-2, reads DGGITQSPKYLFRKEGQNVTLSCEQNLNHDAMYWYRQDPGQGLRLIYYSQIVNDFQKGDIAEGYSVSREKKESFPLTVTSAQKNPTAFYLCASSRPGQGARYGYTFGSGTRLTVV.

The CDR3 DNA follows: TGCGCCAGCAGCTCGGTAGGGGGCTCGGACACCGGGGAGCTGTTTTTT. This codes for CASSSVGGSDTGELFF. The V gene is TRBV5-1, the J gene TRBJ2-2; TRBD1 matches at 7 bases. CDR1 is SGHRS, CDR2 YFSETQ, per germline. The CDR3 is 16 residues long. The ends lost 3 bases at V and 3 bases at J; junction bases unmatched: 8. Supplemented by reference TRBV5-1 and TRBJ2-2, the full variable domain reads KAGVTQTPRYLIKTRGQQVTLSCSPISGHRSVSWYQQTPGQGLQFLFEYFSETQRNKGNFPGRFSGRQFSNSRSEMNVSTLELGDSALYLCASSSVGGSDTGELFFGEGSRLTVL.

The chain is built from TRBV5-1 and TRBJ1-4, with a weak D call TRBD1 (5 bases). V was pared by 0 bases and J by 8 bases, with 17 bases between. CDR1 is SGHRS and CDR2 is YFSETQ in the germline V gene. The CDR3 has 16 amino acids. This CDR3 reads CASSLGRAQGREKLFF. CDR3 nucleotides: TGCGCCAGCAGCTTGGGTAGAGCTCAGGGAAGGGAAAAACTGTTTTTT.

This clone has a handful of counts. The V call is TRBV10-3, the J call TRBJ2-1, with a tentative D call TRBD1 (6 bases). The V gene's germline CDR1 is ENHRY and CDR2 SYGVKD. Deletions cut 7 bases from V and 6 bases from J, with 25 bases between. There are 17 residues in the CDR3. CDR3 DNA: TGTGCCATCACCCCCTTCCCCGGGACACGTTTTGGCAATGAGCAGTTCTTC. Residues: CAITPFPGTRFGNEQFF.

The gene calls are TRBV16 and TRBJ1-5, with a possible D match to TRBD1 (6 bases). Germline-derived CDR1 and CDR2 are KGHSY and FQNENV. The length of the CDR3 is 16 residues. Trimming removed 4 bases at V and 0 bases at J, with 13 bases between. The CDR3 spells CASSPSRGNSNQPQHF. Here the CDR3 DNA reads TGTGCCAGCAGCCCTTCAAGGGGGAATAGCAATCAGCCCCAGCATTTT.

This chain links TRBV13 with TRBJ2-5; 10 bases are shared with TRBD1. The V gene's germline CDR1 is PRHDT and CDR2 FYEKMQ (reference sequence). The CDR3 has 14 amino acids. V was clipped by 4 bases and J by 4 bases; unmatched bases: 3. CDR3: CASSSDRGRETQYF. The DNA of the CDR3 is TGTGCCAGCAGCTCGGACAGGGGGAGAGAGACCCAGTACTTC.

This clone showed up just once. V is TRBV2 and J is TRBJ2-5; TRBD2 matches 11 bases. Looked up from germline, CDR1 is SNHLY and CDR2 is FYNNEI. V lost 3 bases to trimming and J lost 4 bases; unmatched junction nucleotides: 7. The length of the CDR3 is 16 residues. The DNA for the CDR3 is TGTGCCAGCAGTGACCGGCTAGCGGGGGGTCTAGAGACCCAGTACTTC. Protein sequence: CASSDRLAGGLETQYF.

The count of this clone is one. The rearrangement joins TRBV6-5 to TRBJ1-1; 7 positions agree with TRBD1. V gave up 6 bases and J gave up 3 bases; unmatched junction bases: 7. This CDR3 contains 14 residues. Germline V gene sequence: CDR1 MNHEY, CDR2 SVGAGI. The CDR3 sequence is CASRQTGRHTEAFF. The CDR3 nucleotides read TGTGCCAGCAGACAGACAGGGAGGCACACTGAAGCTTTCTTT.

This clone was detected once. The chain combines TRBV5-6 with TRBJ1-3, with D possibly TRBD1 on 5 matching bases. Germline V lookup: CDR1 SGHDT, CDR2 YYEEEE. The ends were cut back, 4 bases at V and 2 bases at J, with 13 bases in the middle. CDR3 length equals 15 residues. Here the CDR3 reads CASSTGGNPGNTIYF. In DNA form, the CDR3 reads TGTGCCAGCAGCACCGGGGGGAACCCTGGAAACACCATATATTTT.

This clone was seen only once. The chain carries TRBV7-8 and TRBJ1-6; TRBD1 is a possible D gene (5 bases). Between the trimmed V and J ends, which lost 5 bases and 8 bases, there was a span of 13 bases. This CDR3 region has 14 residues. CDR1 is SGHVS, CDR2 FQNEAQ, per germline. This CDR3 reads CASSRTPRDSPLHF. Here the CDR3 DNA reads TGTGCCAGCAGCAGGACACCCAGGGATTCACCCCTCCACTTT.

The chain has TRBV12-3 or TRBV12-4 and TRBJ1-3; no clear D. V shed 5 bases and J shed 0 bases, with 5 bases lying between them. This CDR3 has 13 amino acids. CDR3 nucleotides: TGTGCCAGCAGTCAGAACTCTGGAAACACCATATATTTT. Its protein is CASSQNSGNTIYF.

CDR3 region: CASSLTWGGANYGYTF. In DNA form, the CDR3 reads TGCGCCAGCAGCTTGACTTGGGGGGGAGCTAACTATGGCTACACCTTC. The chain employs TRBV5-1 and TRBJ1-2, with D maybe TRBD1 (5 bases). Germline V CDR1 and CDR2: SGHRS, YFSETQ. CDR3 length: 16 amino acids. The V end lost 1 base, the J end lost 0 bases, and 13 bases lay between the germline ends.